Listed below are T cell receptor beta chains from one sample, sequenced in a study of T cell responses to AZD1222 COVID-19 vaccine. Here immunoSEQ multiplex PCR was the method, and the copy in TCRdb shows in-frame clones only, minus some. The sample yields about 190,000 clones, approximately 91% seen once. The material sequenced was peripheral blood, taken on day 0 of AZD1222 vaccination. The receptors here all came from an adult in good health. Each CDR3 is given with its conserved first and last residue. A D gene is named only where the DNA matches it firmly. For some rows the clone size is stated as once, few or many, or as a class when expanded; others skip it.

D	J	size	V	length	CDR3	DNA
TRBD1	TRBJ1-6	.	TRBV3-1/TRBV3-2	16	CASSHHGQGDYSPLHF	TGTGCCAGCAGCCACCACGGACAGGGGGACTATTCACCCCTCCACTTT
.	TRBJ2-1	.	TRBV6-5	15	CASRGAGQANNEQFF	TGTGCCAGCAGGGGAGCGGGACAGGCGAACAATGAGCAGTTCTTC
TRBD1	TRBJ1-2	.	TRBV7-2	13	CASSIGTDYGYTF	TGTGCCAGCAGCATTGGGACAGATTATGGCTACACCTTC
TRBD1	TRBJ1-1	.	TRBV7-8	14	CASSSVGGGTEAFF	TGTGCCAGCAGCTCCGTAGGGGGCGGTACTGAAGCTTTCTTT
.	TRBJ1-2	once	TRBV5-4	12	CASSQGDYGYTF	TGTGCCAGCAGTCAGGGTGACTATGGCTACACCTTC
TRBD2	TRBJ2-2	.	TRBV4-2	19	CASSQDPPTSGANTGELFF	TGTGCCAGCAGCCAAGATCCCCCGACTAGCGGGGCCAACACCGGGGAGCTGTTTTTT
.	TRBJ1-5	once	TRBV19	14	CASSMSRGNQPQHF	TGTGCCAGTAGTATGAGCAGAGGCAATCAGCCCCAGCATTTT
.	TRBJ1-6	.	TRBV11-1	15	CASSLGGHPRSPLHF	TGTGCCAGCAGCTTAGGGGGACATCCTCGTTCACCCCTCCACTTT
.	TRBJ1-5	.	TRBV28	17	CASSFPTGWGSNQPQHF	TGTGCCAGCAGTTTTCCAACAGGGTGGGGTAGCAATCAGCCCCAGCATTTT
.	TRBJ2-3	.	TRBV9	15	CASSVIATDTDTQYF	TGTGCCAGCAGCGTAATAGCCACCGACACAGATACGCAGTATTTT
.	TRBJ1-1	once	TRBV3-1/TRBV3-2	18	CASSQGEWGAVRGTEAFF	TGTGCCAGCAGCCAAGGGGAGTGGGGGGCGGTAAGGGGCACTGAAGCTTTCTTT
TRBD1	TRBJ2-7	.	TRBV11-2	15	CASSLGDRGLYEQYF	TGTGCCAGCAGCTTAGGGGACAGGGGGCTCTACGAGCAGTACTTC
.	TRBJ1-4	.	TRBV11-2	15	CASSPYVHEGEKLFF	TGTGCCAGCAGCCCCTACGTTCATGAGGGTGAAAAACTGTTTTTT
TRBD2	TRBJ2-7	.	TRBV7-8	16	CASSFVASGTPYEQYF	TGTGCCAGCAGCTTTGTCGCTAGCGGGACCCCCTACGAGCAGTACTTC
.	TRBJ1-1	.	TRBV7-3	14	CASSSPGLVTEAFF	TGTGCCAGCAGCTCACCAGGGCTCGTCACTGAAGCTTTCTTT
.	TRBJ1-2	.	TRBV5-4	15	CASSFGQNPNYGYTF	TGTGCCAGCAGCTTCGGACAGAACCCTAACTATGGCTACACCTTC
.	TRBJ1-4	.	TRBV5-1	16	CASRYLGTATNEKLFF	TGCGCCAGCAGGTACCTTGGGACGGCAACTAATGAAAAACTGTTTTTT
.	TRBJ1-1	.	TRBV12-3/TRBV12-4	13	CASSLALGEEAFF	TGTGCCAGCAGTTTAGCGCTGGGGGAAGAAGCTTTCTTT
TRBD1	TRBJ2-1	.	TRBV25-1	18	CASSYPGTGKVLDNEQFF	TGTGCCAGCAGCTATCCCGGGACAGGGAAGGTCCTTGACAATGAGCAGTTCTTC
.	TRBJ1-2	once	TRBV9	14	CASSVNPQYYGYTF	TGTGCCAGCAGCGTAAACCCGCAGTACTATGGCTACACCTTC
TRBD2	TRBJ2-7	.	TRBV18	17	CASSPGLARATTYEQYF	TGTGCCAGCTCACCCGGACTAGCGCGAGCGACAACCTACGAGCAGTACTTC
TRBD2	TRBJ2-1	few	TRBV15	14	CATSREGDYAKQFF	TGTGCCACCAGCAGAGAGGGGGACTACGCCAAGCAGTTCTTC
.	TRBJ1-3	.	TRBV5-1	14	CASSSLGSGNTIYF	TGCGCCAGCAGCTCCTTGGGGTCTGGAAACACCATATATTTT
.	TRBJ1-4	once	TRBV10-3	15	CAISESSVLNEKLFF	TGTGCCATCAGTGAGTCATCCGTGCTTAATGAAAAACTGTTTTTT
.	TRBJ1-2	.	TRBV6-6	13	CASSLQIYYGYTF	TGTGCCAGCAGCCTCCAGATTTACTATGGCTACACCTTC
.	TRBJ1-5	.	TRBV5-6	13	CASSLGINQPQHF	TGTGCCAGCAGCTTGGGCATCAATCAGCCCCAGCATTTT
.	TRBJ1-1	.	TRBV7-9	15	CASSLPQGGGTEAFF	TGTGCCAGCAGCTTACCTCAGGGTGGGGGCACTGAAGCTTTCTTT
.	TRBJ2-3	.	TRBV2	15	CASDPSAQSTDTQYF	TGTGCCAGCGACCCTAGCGCCCAGAGCACAGATACGCAGTATTTT
TRBD1	TRBJ2-7	.	TRBV5-5	13	CARIRDRGYEQYF	TGTGCCAGGATCCGGGACAGGGGTTACGAGCAGTACTTC
TRBD2	TRBJ2-1	few	TRBV3-1/TRBV3-2	17	CASSPRWASGRYNEQFF	TGTGCCAGCAGCCCTAGGTGGGCTAGCGGGAGGTACAATGAGCAGTTCTTC
.	TRBJ1-1	.	TRBV4-2	13	CASSQTLSEVAFF	TGTGCCAGCAGCCAAACATTGTCGGAGGTGGCTTTCTTT
.	TRBJ1-5	.	TRBV9	12	CASSGGGQPQHF	TGTGCCAGCAGCGGGGGGGGTCAGCCCCAGCATTTT
.	TRBJ1-1	.	TRBV6-2/TRBV6-3	14	CASSYLTANTEAFF	TGTGCCAGCAGTTACCTGACAGCTAACACTGAAGCTTTCTTT
.	TRBJ1-4	.	TRBV14	14	CASSHRTTNEKLFF	TGTGCCAGCAGCCACCGAACGACTAATGAAAAACTGTTTTTT
.	TRBJ2-2	.	TRBV6-5	14	CASSYSPNTGELFF	TGTGCCAGCAGTTACTCCCCTAACACCGGGGAGCTGTTTTTT
.	TRBJ2-7	.	TRBV7-3	13	CASSLTPSSEQYF	TGTGCCAGCAGCTTAACACCCTCTAGCGAGCAGTACTTC
.	TRBJ1-1	once	TRBV6-5	14	CASSYHYGSTEAFF	TGTGCCAGCAGTTACCATTATGGGAGCACTGAAGCTTTCTTT
.	TRBJ1-6	.	TRBV5-4	14	CASSFLGRDSPLHF	TGTGCCAGCAGCTTTCTGGGGCGGGATTCACCCCTCCACTTT